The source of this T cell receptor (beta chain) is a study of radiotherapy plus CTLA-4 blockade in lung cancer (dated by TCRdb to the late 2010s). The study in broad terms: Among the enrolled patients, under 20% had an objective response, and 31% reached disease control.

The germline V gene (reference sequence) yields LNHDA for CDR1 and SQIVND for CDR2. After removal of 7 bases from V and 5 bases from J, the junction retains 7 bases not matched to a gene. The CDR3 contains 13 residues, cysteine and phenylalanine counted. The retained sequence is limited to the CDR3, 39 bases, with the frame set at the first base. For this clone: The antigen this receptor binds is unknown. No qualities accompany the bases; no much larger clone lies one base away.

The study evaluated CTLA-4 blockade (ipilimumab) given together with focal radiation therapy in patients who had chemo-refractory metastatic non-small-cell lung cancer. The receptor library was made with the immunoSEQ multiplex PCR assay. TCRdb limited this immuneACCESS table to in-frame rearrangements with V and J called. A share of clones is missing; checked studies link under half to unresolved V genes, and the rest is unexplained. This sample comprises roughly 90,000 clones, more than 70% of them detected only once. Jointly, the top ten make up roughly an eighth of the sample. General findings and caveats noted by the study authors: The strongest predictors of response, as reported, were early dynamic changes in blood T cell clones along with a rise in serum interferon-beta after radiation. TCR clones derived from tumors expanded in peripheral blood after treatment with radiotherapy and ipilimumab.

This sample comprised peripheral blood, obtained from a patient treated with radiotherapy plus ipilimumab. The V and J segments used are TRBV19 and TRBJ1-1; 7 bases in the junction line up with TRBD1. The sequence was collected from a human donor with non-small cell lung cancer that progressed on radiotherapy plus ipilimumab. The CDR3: CASNRGGGTEAFF. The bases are TGTGCCAGTAACAGGGGCGGGGGAACTGAAGCTTTCTTT. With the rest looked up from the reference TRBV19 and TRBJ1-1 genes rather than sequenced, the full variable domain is DGGITQSPKYLFRKEGQNVTLSCEQNLNHDAMYWYRQDPGQGLRLIYYSQIVNDFQKGDIAEGYSVSREKKESFPLTVTSAQKNPTAFYLCASNRGGGTEAFFGQGTRLTVV.